Below are 22 T cell receptor beta chains sequenced from a single sample in a study of blood T cells in healthy people across ages. The second PCR ran roughly 6 to 11 cycles with a sample-barcoded 5' primer and J-beta primers. TCRdb recomputed calls from the 5' RACE reads with MiXCR, one row per CDR3 protein. The table lists roughly 1.5 million distinct CDR3 sequences, approximately 42% of them singletons. Sequencing was performed on blood. Receptors originate from a woman in her late teens or twenties in good health.

This clonotype was picked up a small number of times. This chain connects TRBV3-1 to TRBJ1-6; D gene unclear. Looked up from germline, CDR1 is LGHDT and CDR2 is YNNKEL (reference sequence). Trimming cost V 0 bases and J 9 bases, with 9 bases left between them. This CDR3 comprises 14 residues. As DNA, the CDR3 is TGTGCCAGCAGCCAAGATCGTGGGCCTTCACCCCTCCACTTT. Its translation is CASSQDRGPSPLHF. The whole variable domain, remainder taken from reference TRBV3-1 and TRBJ1-6, is DTAVSQTPKYLVTQMGNDKSIKCEQNLGHDTMYWYKQDSKKFLKIMFSYNNKELIINETVPNRFSPKSPDKAHLNLHINSLELGDSAVYFCASSQDRGPSPLHFGNGTRLTVT.

This chain connects TRBV4-1 to TRBJ1-1, with a possible D match to TRBD1 (5 bases). Trimming cost V 7 bases and J 7 bases, with 16 bases left between them. The CDR3 contains 13 residues. CDR1 and CDR2 from the germline V gene are MGHRA and YSYEKL. CDR3 sequence: CASMGHPGVEAFF. CDR3 in DNA: TGCGCCAGCATGGGGCACCCCGGGGTTGAAGCTTTCTTT.

The V and J genes are TRBV28 and TRBJ2-1; D uncertain. Looked up from germline, CDR1 is MDHEN and CDR2 is SYDVKM. CDR3 length: 15 amino acids. V was shortened by 2 bases and J by 2 bases, with 10 bases between the two germline ends. CDR3 sequence (DNA): TGTGCCAGCAGTTTAGCCCAGGCTCCCTACAATGAGCAGTTCTTC. Protein product: CASSLAQAPYNEQFF.

The chain couples TRBV7-2 to TRBJ2-1, with D unclear. V lost 3 bases and J lost 5, with 14 bases in between. Germline V gene sequence: CDR1 SGHTA, CDR2 FQGNSA. The CDR3 extends over 15 amino acids. CDR3 sequence reads: CASSLSMGYNNEQFF. In DNA form, the CDR3 reads TGTGCCAGCAGCTTGTCGATGGGGTATAACAATGAGCAGTTCTTC.

The rearrangement joins TRBV6-6 to TRBJ2-7; TRBD1 aligns across 8 bases. With 6 bases clipped from V and 5 bases from J, the junction kept 9 bases outside the gene matches. Looked up from germline, CDR1 is MNHNY and CDR2 is SVGAGI (reference sequence). The CDR3 is 14 residues long. CDR3 protein: CASSLQQGVHEQYF. The CDR3 nucleotides read TGTGCCAGCAGCCTACAACAGGGGGTCCACGAGCAGTACTTC.

The V call is TRBV12-3 or TRBV12-4, the J call TRBJ1-1; maybe TRBD1 (6 bases). The V gene lost 10 bases and the J gene lost 1 base, with 13 bases spanning the gap. The CDR3 length is 13 residues. CDR3 in DNA: TGTGCCACACATCGGGACACGAACACTGAAGCTTTCTTT. This encodes CATHRDTNTEAFF.

The V call is TRBV28, the J call TRBJ2-7, with D possibly being TRBD2 (6 bases). V gave up 5 bases and J gave up 2 bases, with 19 bases separating them. CDR3 size: 16 residues. Per germline, CDR1 MDHEN and CDR2 SYDVKM. The CDR3 region is CASSGDSRGFAYEQYF. The CDR3 DNA is TGTGCCAGCAGTGGGGACTCAAGGGGCTTTGCCTACGAGCAGTACTTC.

This clonotype was recorded a few times. CDR3 DNA sequence: TGTGCCACCAGCAGAGAACAGGGCAGCGGGAACACTGAAGCTTTCTTT. This sequence encodes CATSREQGSGNTEAFF. V is TRBV15 and J is TRBJ1-1; D may be TRBD1 (6 bases). Looked up from germline, CDR1 is LNHNV and CDR2 is YYDKDF (reference sequence). V lost 0 bases to trimming and J lost 1 base, with 12 bases between them. The CDR3 length is 16 residues.

In its sample, this clonotype was seen a few times. The rearrangement joins TRBV7-2 to TRBJ2-3; TRBD2 agrees at 8 bases. Looked up from germline, CDR1 is SGHTA and CDR2 is FQGNSA. The CDR3 consists of 16 residues. V dropped 1 base and J dropped 1; count of bases not matched to a gene: 4. This CDR3 is CASSLGTSFRTDTQYF. The CDR3 region has the DNA TGTGCCAGCAGCTTAGGGACTAGCTTTCGCACAGATACGCAGTATTTT.

The J gene is TRBJ1-2, the V gene TRBV6-6; no definite D call. The germline V gene encodes CDR1 MNHNY and CDR2 SVGAGI (reference sequence). V lost 6 bases and J lost 1, with 12 bases in between. This CDR3 spans 14 amino acids. The DNA for the CDR3 is TGTGCCAGCAGCCCACCCGGGAATAACTATGGCTACACCTTC. This gives the protein CASSPPGNNYGYTF.

This chain joins TRBV2 and TRBJ2-5; unclear D gene. Deletions cut 7 bases from V and 2 bases from J, with 5 bases between. Germline CDR1 is SNHLY and CDR2 is FYNNEI. The CDR3 sequence is 11 residues long. The CDR3 DNA sequence: TGTGCCAGCAAGATTCAAGAGACCCAGTACTTC. Its translation: CASKIQETQYF.

The chain couples TRBV12-3 or TRBV12-4 to TRBJ1-5; 7 positions match TRBD1. J lost 6 bases, V lost 6 bases, and 8 bases had no gene match. CDR3 length equals 14 residues. This chain's CDR3 is CASSNTGDPQPQHF. CDR3 DNA: TGTGCCAGCAGCAACACAGGGGATCCTCAGCCCCAGCATTTT.

This chain uses TRBV7-9 with TRBJ2-7; TRBD2 matches at 8 bases. TRBJ2-5 explains the end of the DNA better; the J call may be wrong. There are 14 residues in the CDR3. Germline CDR1 reads SEHNR; CDR2 reads FQNEAQ (reference sequence). The CDR3 coding sequence is TGTGCCAGCAGCTTAGCGGGACTAGAAGAGACCCAGTACTTC. Amino acids: CASSLAGLEETQYF.

V usage is TRBV14 and J usage is TRBJ2-1; 9 bases align to TRBD2. V gave up 3 bases and J gave up 2 bases; unmatched junction bases: 2. The CDR3 length is 15 residues. The germline CDR1 and CDR2 sequences are SGHDN and FVKESK. CDR3 coding DNA: TGTGCCAGCAGCCAGCGGGGGGGCCCCTACAATGAGCAGTTCTTC. Translating it yields CASSQRGGPYNEQFF.

This clonotype was counted once. V and J are TRBV20-1 and TRBJ2-5; the D gene is possibly TRBD2 (5 bases). Between the trimmed V and J ends, which lost 1 base and 4 bases, there was a span of 16 bases. Germline V gene lookup returns CDR1 DFQATT and CDR2 SNEGSKA (reference sequence). CDR3 length: 15 residues. The CDR3 DNA sequence: TGCAGTGCTAGAGGGGTTGAGGGAAGAGGAGAGACCCAGTACTTC. It specifies CSARGVEGRGETQYF.

CDR3 sequence: CASGASPPQETQYF. As DNA, the CDR3 is TGTGCCAGCGGGGCTAGCCCGCCCCAAGAGACCCAGTACTTC. The rearrangement links TRBV27 to TRBJ2-5, with D perhaps TRBD1 or TRBD2 (5 bases each). V was cut by 8 bases and J by 1 base, with 14 bases left in between. The CDR3 is made up of 14 amino acids. Germline CDR1 and CDR2: MNHEY and SMNVEV (reference sequence).

This clonotype was recorded a few times. This chain uses TRBV12-3 or TRBV12-4 with TRBJ2-5; 8 positions agree with TRBD1. The CDR3 is 15 residues long. After removal of 4 bases from V and 5 bases from J, the junction contained 9 bases not matched to a gene. The CDR3 nucleotides read TGTGCCAGCAGTTCAGACCCAGGGGGCGTCGAGACCCAGTACTTC. Translation: CASSSDPGGVETQYF.

This clonotype was detected many times. CDR3 residues: CASRLLTGRRDNEQFF. The CDR3 DNA is TGTGCCAGCAGACTCTTGACAGGCCGGAGGGACAATGAGCAGTTCTTC. This sequence joins TRBV11-2 and TRBJ2-1; possibly TRBD1 or TRBD2 for D (6 bases each). V dropped 6 bases and J dropped 5 bases, with 20 bases sitting between them. CDR3 size: 16 residues. The V gene's germline CDR1 is SGHAT and CDR2 FQNNGV.

V is TRBV7-9 and J is TRBJ1-2, with D possibly being TRBD1 (5 bases). Germline-derived CDR1 and CDR2 are SEHNR and FQNEAQ (reference sequence). CDR3 length: 13 amino acids. V was shortened by 5 bases and J by 4 bases, with 11 bases between the two germline ends. CDR3 in DNA: TGTGCCAGCAGCATGGGACTAGTCTATGGCTACACCTTC. Residues: CASSMGLVYGYTF.

This chain links TRBV12-5 with TRBJ2-5; perhaps TRBD2 as D (6 bases). CDR1 and CDR2 from the germline V gene are LGHNT and FRNRAP. The CDR3 totals 15 residues. Trimming cost V 4 bases and J 11 bases, with 23 bases left between them. The chain's CDR3 is CASGSPGDGKGEQYF. The CDR3 DNA reads as TGTGCTAGTGGTTCCCCGGGGGATGGGAAGGGTGAGCAGTACTTC.

This clonotype was detected a few times. The chain employs TRBV20-1 and TRBJ2-7; TRBD1 matches at 8 bases. The CDR3 runs to 13 residues. The germline V gene has CDR1 DFQATT and CDR2 SNEGSKA (reference sequence). V lost 7 bases to trimming and J lost 2 bases; unmatched junction nucleotides: 7. CDR3 amino acids: CSVRGQGAYEQYF. CDR3 nucleotide sequence: TGCAGTGTCAGGGGGCAGGGAGCCTACGAGCAGTACTTC.

This clonotype was detected a few times. The chain has TRBV27 and TRBJ2-1; 8 nucleotides line up with TRBD2. Germline CDR1 and CDR2: MNHEY and SMNVEV (reference sequence). V trimming: 3 bases; J trimming: 4 bases; junction bases outside the gene matches: 5. This CDR3 region has 15 residues. CDR3 bases: TGTGCCAGCAGTTTTCTAGCGGGTACATACAATGAGCAGTTCTTC. This gives the protein CASSFLAGTYNEQFF.